The 11 T cell receptor beta chains given below trace back to one sample, sequenced in a study of T cell responses to AZD1222 COVID-19 vaccine. Data came from immunoSEQ multiplex PCR; TCRdb stores just in-frame clones and leaves some out. The data contain some 150,000 clones, 87% of them seen just once; the ten biggest clones take up roughly a tenth. The specimen was peripheral blood, collected 28 days after the second AZD1222 dose. These TCRs come from an adult who received the AZD1222 COVID-19 vaccine.

The V and J genes are TRBV5-1 and TRBJ1-2; D remains unclear. V dropped 2 bases and J dropped 4 bases, with 6 bases sitting between them. There are 12 residues in the CDR3. Germline CDR1 reads SGHRS; CDR2 reads YFSETQ. The CDR3 DNA is TGCGCCAGCAGCTTCGACATCTATGGCTACACCTTC. Translating gives CASSFDIYGYTF.

This chain uses TRBV6-4 with TRBJ1-6; no definite D call. Germline loops: CDR1 MRHNA, CDR2 SNTAGT. The length of the CDR3 is 13 residues. V lost 6 bases and J 9 bases, leaving 12 bases between the germline ends. The CDR3 spells CASRMDGVSPLHF. The CDR3 DNA reads as TGTGCCAGCAGGATGGACGGGGTTTCACCCCTCCACTTT.

The chain joins TRBV5-1 to TRBJ2-5, with 8 bases fitting TRBD2. Trimming took 2 bases from V and 1 from J; bases not matched to a gene: 1. The CDR3 has 14 residues. Germline lookup yields CDR1 SGHRS and CDR2 YFSETQ. The DNA of the CDR3 is TGCGCCAGCAGCTTTAGCGGGACCCAAGAGACCCAGTACTTC. It translates to CASSFSGTQETQYF.

V gene TRBV6-2 or TRBV6-3 combines with J gene TRBJ1-2, with D possibly TRBD1 on 6 matching bases. This CDR3 has 16 residues. Germline-derived CDR1 and CDR2 are MNHEY and SVGEGT. V dropped 4 bases and J dropped 8 bases, with 23 bases sitting between them. CDR3 in amino acids: CASSSQDTGRSIGYTF. CDR3 nucleotides: TGTGCCAGCAGTTCTCAAGACACAGGGCGTTCGATCGGCTACACCTTC.

The V and J genes are TRBV19 and TRBJ2-7, with D maybe TRBD2 (5 bases). Germline CDR1 is LNHDA and CDR2 is SQIVND (reference sequence). With 1 base removed from V and 0 bases from J, the gap between germline ends came to 10 bases. CDR3 length: 15 residues. The CDR3 spells CASSIGFDYSYEQYF. DNA for the CDR3: TGTGCCAGTAGTATAGGATTCGACTACTCCTACGAGCAGTACTTC.

The chain uses TRBV6-5 and TRBJ1-5; D gene ambiguous. The CDR3 loop spans 15 amino acids. The V and J ends lost 6 bases and 0 bases respectively, with 12 bases between them. Germline CDR1 reads MNHEY; CDR2 reads SVGAGI. The CDR3 nucleotides are TGTGCCAGCAGAGAGGACGGGAATAGCAATCAGCCCCAGCATTTT. Protein product: CASREDGNSNQPQHF.

About this clone: Its ends do not fully match the called genes, so a read error is possible. The chain links TRBV7-9 to TRBJ2-7; D is tentatively TRBD1 or TRBD2 (5 bases each). The germline V gene encodes CDR1 SEHNR and CDR2 FQNEAQ (reference sequence). The CDR3 extends over 11 amino acids. DNA for the CDR3: TGTGCCAGCAGCCGGGACCTATTCCGACACTTC. Residues: CASSRDLFRHF.

This clone was seen more than once but under ten times. This sequence joins TRBV2 and TRBJ2-7, with D possibly being TRBD1 (5 bases). Per the germline V gene, CDR1 is SNHLY and CDR2 is FYNNEI. CDR3 length: 15 amino acids. V lost 7 bases and J 1 base, leaving 17 bases between the germline ends. This CDR3 is CASKTQGIRSYEQYF. The CDR3 DNA reads as TGTGCCAGCAAGACCCAGGGTATCCGATCCTACGAGCAGTACTTC.

The chain combines TRBV2 with TRBJ2-7; the match to TRBD2 covers 7 bases. There are 13 residues in the CDR3. Germline assignment: CDR1 SNHLY and CDR2 FYNNEI. J was trimmed by 3 bases and V by 5 bases; bases with no gene match: 4. Here the CDR3 reads CASSRGGIYEQYF. Here the CDR3 DNA reads TGTGCCAGCAGTCGCGGGGGAATCTACGAGCAGTACTTC.

This chain links TRBV11-3 with TRBJ2-7; 10 nucleotides match TRBD2. Per the germline V gene, CDR1 is SGHNT and CDR2 is YENEEA. Losses at the gene ends were 4 bases for V and 0 bases for J; bases not matched to a gene: 3. CDR3 length: 15 residues. CDR3 nucleotide sequence: TGTGCCAGCAGCTCGACTAGCGGGCCCTCCTACGAGCAGTACTTC. Translated: CASSSTSGPSYEQYF. Supplemented by reference TRBV11-3 and TRBJ2-7, the full variable domain reads EAGVVQSPRYKIIEKKQPVAFWCNPISGHNTLYWYLQNLGQGPELLIRYENEEAVDDSQLPKDRFSAERLKGVDSTLKIQPAELGDSAVYLCASSSTSGPSYEQYFGPGTRLTVT.

The DNA of the CDR3 is TGTGCCAGCAGCTTAACAGGACCAGGGGCCTACGAGCAGTACTTC. Translated: CASSLTGPGAYEQYF. V gene TRBV7-3 combines with J gene TRBJ2-7, with TRBD1 as a possible D gene (6 bases). CDR1 is SGHTA and CDR2 is FQGTGA in the germline V gene. CDR3 size: 15 residues. V lost 0 bases and J 2 bases, leaving 11 bases between the germline ends. The full variable domain, its missing parts supplied by reference TRBV7-3 and TRBJ2-7, is GAGVSQTPSNKVTEKGKYVELRCDPISGHTALYWYRQSLGQGPEFLIYFQGTGAADDSGLPNDRFFAVRPEGSVSTLKIQRTERGDSAVYLCASSLTGPGAYEQYFGPGTRLTVT.